This T cell receptor beta chain appears in the sequencing data of a study of CD8 T cells in Susac syndrome. Random hexamers served to reverse transcribe roughly 0.5 to 1 ug RNA. Across 54 Vbeta and 13 Jbeta, immunoSEQ multiplex PCR amplified TCR beta CDR3. MiXCR, run by TCRdb on the immunoSEQ multiplex PCR reads, gives a single entry per CDR3 protein. Here the sample spans about 200,000 distinct CDR3 sequences, about 95% being singletons. Sequencing of TCR beta, carried out with a high-throughput approach, was applied to CD8+ and CD4+ T cells from the blood. Purification of the CD8+ and CD4+ T cells relied on negative isolation, and TEMRA cells underwent FACS enrichment. Germline V gene lookup returns CDR1 LGHDT and CDR2 YNNKEL (reference sequence). The CDR3 is 14 amino acids. Trimming cost V 6 bases and J 5 bases; bases outside gene matches: 6.

V gene TRBV3-1 combines with J gene TRBJ2-5; 10 nucleotides align to TRBD1. The sample comprised CD4+ T cells from PBMCs. The receptor comes from a human donor with multiple sclerosis. In DNA, the CDR3 is TGTGCCAGCAGGCCCGGGACAGGGGTTGAGACCCAGTACTTC. Translated, it gives CASRPGTGVETQYF.